The 29 T cell receptor beta chains listed next were all sequenced from one sample in a study of blood T cell repertoires in COVID-19. Here immunoSEQ multiplex PCR was the method, and the copy in TCRdb shows in-frame clones only, minus some. The sample consists of 50,000 or so clones, 90% of them appearing once. The sample taken for sequencing was peripheral blood. The receptor source for this set is a woman of 80 years or more with acute or convalescent COVID-19.

The chain links TRBV28 to TRBJ1-1; perhaps TRBD1 as D (5 bases). The V gene lost 3 bases and the J gene lost 0 bases, with 11 bases spanning the gap. This CDR3 comprises 15 residues. CDR1 is MDHEN, CDR2 SYDVKM, per germline. The CDR3 protein is CASSLGGTVNTEAFF. CDR3 DNA: TGTGCCAGCAGTTTGGGAGGGACGGTGAACACTGAAGCTTTCTTT.

The chain is built from TRBV6-5 and TRBJ2-1; a possible D gene is TRBD2 (5 bases). Per the germline V gene, CDR1 is MNHEY and CDR2 is SVGAGI. The CDR3 covers 15 residues. The germline V and J ends were trimmed by 2 bases and 0 bases, with 8 bases remaining between them. Here the CDR3 DNA reads TGTGCCAGCAGTTACCAACGGGGCTCCTACAATGAGCAGTTCTTC. Translated: CASSYQRGSYNEQFF.

J is TRBJ1-1 and V is TRBV5-6; D may be TRBD1 (6 bases). The CDR3 is made up of 12 amino acids. Germline CDR1 reads SGHDT; CDR2 reads YYEEEE. V was cut by 4 bases and J by 5 bases, with 9 bases left in between. The CDR3 loop is CASSLTGTEAFF. The CDR3 region has the DNA TGTGCCAGCAGCCTTACAGGGACTGAAGCTTTCTTT.

The CDR3 loop is CASSSRSGRGYNEQFF. The CDR3 DNA reads TGTGCCAGCAGCTCTAGGAGCGGAAGAGGGTACAATGAGCAGTTCTTC. The V and J genes are TRBV11-2 and TRBJ2-1, with a tentative D call TRBD2 (5 bases). V was shortened by 4 bases and J by 4 bases, with 17 bases between the two germline ends. The CDR3 length is 16 residues. Germline lookup yields CDR1 SGHAT and CDR2 FQNNGV. Drawing the rest from reference TRBV11-2 and TRBJ2-1, the complete variable domain is EAGVAQSPRYKIIEKRQSVAFWCNPISGHATLYWYQQILGQGPKLLIQFQNNGVVDDSQLPKDRFSAERLKGVDSTLKIQPAKLEDSAVYLCASSSRSGRGYNEQFFGPGTRLTVL.

J is TRBJ2-7 and V is TRBV6-1; 11 bases are a match to TRBD2. This CDR3 has 17 amino acids. V shed 4 bases, J shed 3 bases, and the junction held 11 bases outside the gene matches. The germline CDR1 and CDR2 sequences are MNHNS and SASEGT. The CDR3 region is CASSGNWGTSGGYEQYF. The CDR3 coding sequence is TGTGCCAGCAGTGGAAACTGGGGGACTAGCGGCGGCTACGAGCAGTACTTC.

CDR3 DNA sequence: TGCGCCAGCACCAGGACTAGCGGGAGCTCCTACAATGAGCAGTTCTTC. Its protein is CASTRTSGSSYNEQFF. The chain recombines TRBV5-1 with TRBJ2-1; TRBD2 matches 13 bases. With V trimmed by 6 bases and J by 0 bases, 3 bases remained unmatched. This CDR3 contains 16 residues. Germline V gene lookup returns CDR1 SGHRS and CDR2 YFSETQ.

The chain uses TRBV18 and TRBJ2-5, with D maybe TRBD1 (5 bases). Germline V gene sequence: CDR1 KGHSH, CDR2 LQKENI. The CDR3 is made up of 13 amino acids. Trimming took off 3 bases at V and 5 bases at J, with 10 bases between the two ends. In DNA, the CDR3 is TGTGCCAGCTCACCTGGTCACAGGGAGACCCAGTACTTC. Translation: CASSPGHRETQYF.

The V and J genes are TRBV10-3 and TRBJ1-2; 10 bases match TRBD1. In germline, CDR1 is ENHRY, CDR2 SYGVKD. The CDR3 consists of 16 residues. V was pared by 4 bases and J by 4 bases, with 9 bases of the junction left unmatched. CDR3 in DNA: TGTGCCATCAGTGGGAAGGACAGGGGGTCTGCCTATGGCTACACCTTC. This gives the protein CAISGKDRGSAYGYTF.

The chain joins TRBV12-3 or TRBV12-4 to TRBJ1-5, with 7 bases identical to TRBD1. With V trimmed by 10 bases and J by 9 bases, 12 bases remained unmatched. The CDR3 is 13 residues long. The DNA for the CDR3 is TGTGCCACCAGCTTCGACAGGGCGACGCCCCAGCATTTT. Protein sequence: CATSFDRATPQHF.

The chain recombines TRBV24-1 with TRBJ2-1; perhaps TRBD1 as D (5 bases). The CDR3 spans 13 residues. V lost 9 bases and J lost 6, with 14 bases in between. Germline V gene sequence: CDR1 KGHDR, CDR2 SFDVKD. The CDR3 protein is CATSGGAFNEQFF. CDR3 DNA: TGTGCCACCTCCGGTGGGGCGTTCAATGAGCAGTTCTTC.

The chain employs TRBV19 and TRBJ2-1; 8 nucleotides match TRBD2. This CDR3 has 17 amino acids. Germline assignment: CDR1 LNHDA and CDR2 SQIVND (reference sequence). J lost 5 bases, V lost 3 bases, and 12 bases had no gene match. CDR3 nucleotides: TGTGCCAGTAGTATTGGGGGAAGAGGAGCGGGAGACAATGAGCAGTTCTTC. It yields the protein CASSIGGRGAGDNEQFF.

This chain links TRBV11-3 with TRBJ2-3; D is uncertain. Trimming shortened V by 1 base and J by 4 bases, and 12 bases separated the two germline ends. Looked up from germline, CDR1 is SGHNT and CDR2 is YENEEA. There are 15 residues in the CDR3. Here the CDR3 DNA reads TGTGCCAGCAGCTTAGTACCCAGTTCAGCAGATACGCAGTATTTT. Translation: CASSLVPSSADTQYF.

This rearrangement joins TRBV4-3 to TRBJ2-1, with no clear D. The CDR3 has 16 residues. Trimming left V 3 bases short and J 3 bases short, with 15 bases between. Germline CDR1 reads LGHNA; CDR2 reads YSLEER. CDR3 sequence (DNA): TGCGCCAGCAGCCACGACATTGGCTGGAACTACAATGAGCAGTTCTTC. It is translated as CASSHDIGWNYNEQFF.

The rearrangement uses TRBV6-4 and TRBJ2-3; D may be TRBD2 (6 bases). V lost 5 bases and J 5 bases, leaving 11 bases between the germline ends. The CDR3 covers 13 residues. CDR1 and CDR2 (germline): MRHNA, SNTAGT. The CDR3 is CASSFRAGDTQYF. The CDR3 coding sequence is TGTGCCAGCAGTTTCCGAGCGGGAGATACGCAGTATTTT.

V is TRBV7-7 and J is TRBJ2-2, with D possibly being TRBD1 (5 bases). Germline values: CDR1 SSHAT, CDR2 FNYEAQ (reference sequence). This CDR3 has 13 amino acids. Trimming pared 8 bases from V and 1 base from J, leaving 8 bases between. The CDR3 loop reads CASGAQNTGELFF. CDR3 DNA sequence: TGTGCCAGCGGGGCCCAGAACACCGGGGAGCTGTTTTTT. Drawing the rest from reference TRBV7-7 and TRBJ2-2, the complete variable domain is GAGVSQSPRYKVTKRGQDVTLRCDPISSHATLYWYQQALGQGPEFLTYFNYEAQPDKSGLPSDRFSAERPEGSISTLTIQRTEQRDSAMYRCASGAQNTGELFFGEGSRLTVL.

V and J are TRBV7-2 and TRBJ2-5; D might be TRBD2 (5 bases). This CDR3 region has 15 residues. Trimming removed 1 base from V and 2 bases from J, with 11 bases in between. Germline CDR1 and CDR2: SGHTA and FQGNSA. CDR3 amino acids: CASSLGLAKQETQYF. The CDR3, as DNA: TGTGCCAGCAGCTTAGGCCTAGCAAAACAAGAGACCCAGTACTTC.

This clone was detected only once. The V and J genes are TRBV5-4 and TRBJ1-3; the match to TRBD1 covers 8 bases. Per the germline V gene, CDR1 is SGHNT and CDR2 is YYREEE (reference sequence). The CDR3 is 16 residues long. Trimming removed 4 bases from V and 3 bases from J; junction bases left unmatched: 9. CDR3 in DNA: TGTGCCAGCAGCAAAGACAGGGGCCGGATTGGAAACACCATATATTTT. The encoded protein is CASSKDRGRIGNTIYF.

The J gene is TRBJ2-7, the V gene TRBV7-2; D call uncertain. V shed 5 bases and J shed 2 bases, with 7 bases lying between them. Germline V CDR1 and CDR2: SGHTA, FQGNSA. This CDR3 is 12 amino acids long. CDR3 nucleotides: TGTGCCAGCAGCCCAGAGGCCTACGAGCAGTACTTC. It codes for CASSPEAYEQYF.

The genes are TRBV18 and TRBJ2-7; D is uncertain. Trimming left V 2 bases short and J 2 bases short, with 7 bases between. The CDR3 covers 13 residues. Germline CDR1 and CDR2: KGHSH and LQKENI. This CDR3 is CASSPGSTYEQYF. The CDR3, as DNA: TGTGCCAGCTCACCAGGTTCTACCTACGAGCAGTACTTC.

J is TRBJ1-2 and V is TRBV6-5; D not certain. The V gene lost 6 bases and the J gene lost 3 bases, with 11 bases spanning the gap. There are 13 residues in the CDR3. Germline V gene sequence: CDR1 MNHEY, CDR2 SVGAGI. CDR3 amino acids: CASSRGEDYGYTF. The CDR3 nucleotides read TGTGCCAGCAGCCGGGGAGAGGACTATGGCTACACCTTC.

This clone appeared a single time. The rearrangement uses TRBV6-2 or TRBV6-3 and TRBJ2-7; 8 bases align to TRBD1. Looked up from germline, CDR1 is MNHEY and CDR2 is SVGEGT. This CDR3 has 14 amino acids. V was clipped by 4 bases and J by 5 bases; unmatched bases: 7. CDR3 residues: CASSFLGTGHEQYF. The CDR3 coding sequence is TGTGCCAGCAGTTTCCTTGGGACAGGTCACGAGCAGTACTTC.

The CDR3 loop reads CAIRTVGSGRVGEQYF. Here the CDR3 DNA reads TGTGCTATCAGAACCGTAGGCAGCGGGAGGGTTGGGGAGCAGTACTTC. The chain has TRBV7-7 and TRBJ2-7; TRBD2 agrees at 10 bases. Germline V lookup: CDR1 SSHAT, CDR2 FNYEAQ (reference sequence). The CDR3 totals 16 residues.

CDR3 nucleotides: TGTGCCAGTAGTACGGGACAGAACACTGAAGCTTTCTTT. Translated, it gives CASSTGQNTEAFF. V is TRBV19 and J is TRBJ1-1; perhaps TRBD1 as D (6 bases). From germline, CDR1 is LNHDA and CDR2 SQIVND (reference sequence). Trimming removed 4 bases at V and 1 base at J, with 7 bases between. The CDR3 has 13 amino acids.

The rearrangement links TRBV5-6 to TRBJ2-1; D perhaps matches TRBD1 (5 bases). Trimming left V 6 bases short and J 5 bases short, with 9 bases between. Looked up from germline, CDR1 is SGHDT and CDR2 is YYEEEE. The CDR3 has 12 residues. CDR3 DNA: TGTGCCAGCACAGGGTACCACAATGAGCAGTTCTTC. Translating gives CASTGYHNEQFF.

This chain links TRBV5-6 with TRBJ2-7, with 9 bases aligning to TRBD2. The CDR3 extends over 14 amino acids. After removal of 4 bases from V and 4 bases from J, the junction contained 6 bases not matched to a gene. Germline CDR1 reads SGHDT; CDR2 reads YYEEEE. For the CDR3, the DNA is TGTGCCAGCAGCCTTAGCGGGAGCGGGTACGAGCAGTACTTC. As protein: CASSLSGSGYEQYF.

The chain joins TRBV5-1 to TRBJ1-2; 7 bases align to TRBD1. There are 13 residues in the CDR3. The V gene's germline CDR1 is SGHRS and CDR2 YFSETQ. V was clipped by 3 bases and J by 6 bases; unmatched bases: 5. The CDR3 DNA follows: TGCGCCAGCAGCTATCAGGGGGGAAATGGCTACACCTTC. It encodes CASSYQGGNGYTF.

In DNA form, the CDR3 reads TGTGCCATCTCGATGTCTAGCGGGAGGGAGGGTGAGCAGTTCTTC. Its translation is CAISMSSGREGEQFF. This chain uses TRBV10-3 with TRBJ2-1; 12 bases are shared with TRBD2. Germline V gene data show CDR1 as ENHRY and CDR2 as SYGVKD. V gave up 8 bases and J gave up 9 bases; unmatched junction bases: 11. The CDR3 consists of 15 residues.

DNA for the CDR3: TGTGCCAGCAGGCCGGGACAGGGTTCAGCCATTCAGTACTTC. This encodes CASRPGQGSAIQYF. V and J are TRBV6-5 and TRBJ2-4, with TRBD1 matching over 9 bases. Germline V gene sequence: CDR1 MNHEY, CDR2 SVGAGI. The junction had 9 bases not matched to a gene; V was cut back by 6 bases and J by 9 bases. The CDR3 has 14 amino acids.

The CDR3 reads CASSLKGGNYGYTF. The DNA of the CDR3 is TGTGCCAGCAGTTTAAAAGGGGGCAACTATGGCTACACCTTC. The V call is TRBV27, the J call TRBJ1-2, with TRBD1 matching 7 bases. The CDR3 length is 14 residues. From germline, CDR1 is MNHEY and CDR2 SMNVEV (reference sequence). V was clipped by 2 bases and J by 2 bases; unmatched bases: 2.